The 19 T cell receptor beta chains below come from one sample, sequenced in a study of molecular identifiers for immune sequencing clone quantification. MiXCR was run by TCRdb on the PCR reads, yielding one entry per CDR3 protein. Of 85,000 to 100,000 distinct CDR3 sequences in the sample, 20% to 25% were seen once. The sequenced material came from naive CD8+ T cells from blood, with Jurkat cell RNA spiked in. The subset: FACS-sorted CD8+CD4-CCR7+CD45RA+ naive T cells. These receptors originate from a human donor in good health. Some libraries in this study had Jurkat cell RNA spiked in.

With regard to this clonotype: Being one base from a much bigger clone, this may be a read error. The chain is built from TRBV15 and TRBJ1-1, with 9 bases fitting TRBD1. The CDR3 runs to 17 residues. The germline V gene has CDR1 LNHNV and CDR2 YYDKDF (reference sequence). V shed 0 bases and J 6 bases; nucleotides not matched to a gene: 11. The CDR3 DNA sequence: TGTGCCACCAGCAGAGATTGGGGAGGGACAGGGAAGGCTGAAGCTTTCTTT. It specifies CATSRDWGGTGKAEAFF.

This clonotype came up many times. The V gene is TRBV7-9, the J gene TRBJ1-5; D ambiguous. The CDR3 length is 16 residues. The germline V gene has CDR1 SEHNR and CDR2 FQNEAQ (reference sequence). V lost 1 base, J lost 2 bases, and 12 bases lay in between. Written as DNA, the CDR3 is TGTGCCAGCAGCTTAGTGGACGGGGTTGGCAATCAGCCCCAGCATTTT. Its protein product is CASSLVDGVGNQPQHF.

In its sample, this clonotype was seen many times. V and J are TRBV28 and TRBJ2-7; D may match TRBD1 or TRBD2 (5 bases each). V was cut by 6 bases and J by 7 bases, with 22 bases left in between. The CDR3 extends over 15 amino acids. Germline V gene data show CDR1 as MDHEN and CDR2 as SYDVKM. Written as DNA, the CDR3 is TGTGCCAGCAGCCACCGCCGGGACGGTCAGGGAGAGCAGTACTTC. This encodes CASSHRRDGQGEQYF.

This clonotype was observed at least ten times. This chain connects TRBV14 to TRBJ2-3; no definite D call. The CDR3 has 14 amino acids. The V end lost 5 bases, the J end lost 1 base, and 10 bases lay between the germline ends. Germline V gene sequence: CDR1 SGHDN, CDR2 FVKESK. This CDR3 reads CASSGSRRTDTQYF. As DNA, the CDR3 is TGTGCCAGCAGCGGAAGTAGGCGCACAGATACGCAGTATTTT.

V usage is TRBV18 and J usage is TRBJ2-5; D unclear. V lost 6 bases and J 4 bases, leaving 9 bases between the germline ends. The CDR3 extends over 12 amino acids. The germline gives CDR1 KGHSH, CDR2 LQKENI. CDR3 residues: CASSSSAETQYF. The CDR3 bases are TGTGCCAGCTCGTCCTCCGCAGAGACCCAGTACTTC.

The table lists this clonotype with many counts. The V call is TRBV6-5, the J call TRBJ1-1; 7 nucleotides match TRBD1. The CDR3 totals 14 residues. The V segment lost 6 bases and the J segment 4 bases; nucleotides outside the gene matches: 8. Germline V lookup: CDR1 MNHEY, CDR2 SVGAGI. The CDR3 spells CASRTTGAGTEAFF. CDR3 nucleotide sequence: TGTGCCAGCAGAACTACAGGGGCCGGCACTGAAGCTTTCTTT.

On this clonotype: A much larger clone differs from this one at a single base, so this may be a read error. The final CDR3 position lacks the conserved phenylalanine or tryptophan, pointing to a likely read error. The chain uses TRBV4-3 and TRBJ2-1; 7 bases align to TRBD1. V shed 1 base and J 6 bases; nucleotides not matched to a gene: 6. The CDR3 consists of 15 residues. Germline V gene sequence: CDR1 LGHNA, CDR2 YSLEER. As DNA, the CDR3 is TGCGCCAGCAGCCAAGTCACGCAGGGGGTCAATGAGCAGTTCCTC. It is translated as CASSQVTQGVNEQFL.

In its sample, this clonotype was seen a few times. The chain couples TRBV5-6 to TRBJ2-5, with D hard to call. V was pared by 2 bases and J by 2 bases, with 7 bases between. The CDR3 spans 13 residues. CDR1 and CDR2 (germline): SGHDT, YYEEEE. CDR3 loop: CASSLGAQETQYF. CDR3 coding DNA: TGTGCCAGCAGCTTAGGTGCGCAAGAGACCCAGTACTTC.

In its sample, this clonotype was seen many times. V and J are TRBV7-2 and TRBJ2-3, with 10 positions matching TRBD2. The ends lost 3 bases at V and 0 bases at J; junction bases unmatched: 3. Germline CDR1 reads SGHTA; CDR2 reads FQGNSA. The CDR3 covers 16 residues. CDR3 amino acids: CASSLNSGGSTDTQYF. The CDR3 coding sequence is TGTGCCAGCAGCTTGAATAGCGGGGGGAGCACAGATACGCAGTATTTT.

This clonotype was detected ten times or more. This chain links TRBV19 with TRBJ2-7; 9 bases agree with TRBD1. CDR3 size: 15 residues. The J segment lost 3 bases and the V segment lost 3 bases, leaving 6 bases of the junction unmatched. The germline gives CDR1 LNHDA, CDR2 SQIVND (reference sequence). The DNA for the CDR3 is TGTGCCAGTAGTATTGGTCCGGGACAGGGCTACGAGCAGTACTTC. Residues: CASSIGPGQGYEQYF. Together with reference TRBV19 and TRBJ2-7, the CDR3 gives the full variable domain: DGGITQSPKYLFRKEGQNVTLSCEQNLNHDAMYWYRQDPGQGLRLIYYSQIVNDFQKGDIAEGYSVSREKKESFPLTVTSAQKNPTAFYLCASSIGPGQGYEQYFGPGTRLTVT.

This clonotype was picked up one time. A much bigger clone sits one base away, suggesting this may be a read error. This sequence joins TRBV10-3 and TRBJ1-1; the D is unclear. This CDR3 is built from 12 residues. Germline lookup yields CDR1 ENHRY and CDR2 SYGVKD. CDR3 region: CAIRRENTEASF. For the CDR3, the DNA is TGTGCCATCAGACGGGAGAACACTGAAGCTTCCTTT.

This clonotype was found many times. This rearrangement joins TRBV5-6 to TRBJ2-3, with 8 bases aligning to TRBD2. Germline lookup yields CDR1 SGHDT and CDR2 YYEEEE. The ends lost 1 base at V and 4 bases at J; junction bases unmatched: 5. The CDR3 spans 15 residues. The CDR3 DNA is TGTGCCAGCAGCTTGTACGGGGGGGCCCCAGATACGCAGTATTTT. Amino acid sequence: CASSLYGGAPDTQYF.

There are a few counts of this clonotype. Here the CDR3 reads CSVEATILAGLSYNEQFF. The CDR3 nucleotides read TGCAGCGTTGAAGCCACGATACTAGCGGGTCTCTCCTACAATGAGCAGTTCTTC. This chain uses TRBV29-1 with TRBJ2-1; 9 nucleotides line up with TRBD2. The junction had 10 bases not matched to a gene; V was cut back by 1 base and J by 0 bases. Germline CDR1 SQVTM, CDR2 ANQGSEA. The CDR3 is 18 amino acids.

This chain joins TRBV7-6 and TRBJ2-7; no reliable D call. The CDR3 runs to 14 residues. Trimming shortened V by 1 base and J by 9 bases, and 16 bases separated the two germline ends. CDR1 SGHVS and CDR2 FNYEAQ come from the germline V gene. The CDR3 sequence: CASSLVFGTDGQYF. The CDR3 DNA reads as TGTGCCAGCAGCTTAGTTTTCGGCACAGATGGGCAGTACTTC.

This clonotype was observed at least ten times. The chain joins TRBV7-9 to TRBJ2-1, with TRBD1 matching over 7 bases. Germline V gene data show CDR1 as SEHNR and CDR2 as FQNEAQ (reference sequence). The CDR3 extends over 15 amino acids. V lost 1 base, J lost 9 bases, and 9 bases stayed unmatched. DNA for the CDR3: TGTGCCAGCAGCTTAGGGATAGGGGGCCATGGTGAGCAGTTCTTC. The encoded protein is CASSLGIGGHGEQFF.

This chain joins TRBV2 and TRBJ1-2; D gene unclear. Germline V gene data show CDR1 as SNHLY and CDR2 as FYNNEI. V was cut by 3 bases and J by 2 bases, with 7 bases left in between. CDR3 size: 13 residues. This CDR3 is CASSDTDNYGYTF. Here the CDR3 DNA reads TGTGCCAGCAGTGATACAGACAACTATGGCTACACCTTC.

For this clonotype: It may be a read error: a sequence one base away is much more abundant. Here the CDR3 DNA reads TGTTCCAGCAGCCCAGACAGGTACGAGCAGTACTTC. It translates to CSSSPDRYEQYF. The chain recombines TRBV3-1 with TRBJ2-7, with D perhaps matching TRBD1 (6 bases). The CDR3 consists of 12 residues. Looked up from germline, CDR1 is LGHDT and CDR2 is YNNKEL (reference sequence).

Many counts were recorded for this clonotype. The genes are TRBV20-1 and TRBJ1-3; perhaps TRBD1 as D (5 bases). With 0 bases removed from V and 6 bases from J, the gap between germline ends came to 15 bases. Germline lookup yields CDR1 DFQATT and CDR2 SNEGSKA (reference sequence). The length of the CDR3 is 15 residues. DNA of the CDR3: TGCAGTGCTAGAGATGCGGCCGGGGGACTAAACACCATATATTTT. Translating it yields CSARDAAGGLNTIYF.

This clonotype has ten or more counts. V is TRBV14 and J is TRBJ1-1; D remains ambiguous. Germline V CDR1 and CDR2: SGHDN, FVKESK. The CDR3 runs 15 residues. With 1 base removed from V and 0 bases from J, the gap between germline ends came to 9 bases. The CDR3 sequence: CASSQAGALNTEAFF. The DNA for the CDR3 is TGTGCCAGCAGCCAAGCAGGAGCTCTGAACACTGAAGCTTTCTTT. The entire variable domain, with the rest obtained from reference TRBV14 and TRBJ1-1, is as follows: EAGVTQFPSHSVIEKGQTVTLRCDPISGHDNLYWYRRVMGKEIKFLLHFVKESKQDESGMPNNRFLAERTGGTYSTLKVQPAELEDSGVYFCASSQAGALNTEAFFGQGTRLTVV.